This is a list of T cell receptor beta chains from one sample in a study of cytomegalovirus exposure and HLA in healthy donors. Profiled with immunoSEQ multiplex PCR; TCRdb holds only in-frame clones, not every one. The sample records 210,000 or so clones, roughly 90% being singletons. Sequencing used PBMCs. The receptors stem from a woman younger than 35 in good health and CMV-seronegative. The CDR3 runs from the conserved cysteine through the conserved F or W. A clone size is listed for some rows: how often the clone was seen (once, few, many), or a class if it is expanded.

>TRBV9|TRBJ2-1|-
CASSPAGSRGTLSTNEQFF
>TRBV29-1|TRBJ2-7|-
CSVARGGEQYF
>TRBV5-1|TRBJ2-3|-
CASSFDTSGSGGPTSTDTQYF
>TRBV27|TRBJ1-3|-
CASSLSGSYGNTIYF
>TRBV9|TRBJ1-2|few
CASSVEDRVYGYTF
>TRBV6-7|TRBJ1-6|-
CASSPDRVYNSPLHF
>TRBV19|TRBJ2-7|-
CASSRLAGTYEQYF
>TRBV5-4|TRBJ2-2|-
CASSLQGGELFF
>TRBV7-3|TRBJ1-1|-
CASSLIGGSGVEAFF
>TRBV19|TRBJ2-2|once
CASSTTGGQRELFF
>TRBV25-1|TRBJ2-3|-
CASSEFLGRGDTQYF
>TRBV6-1|TRBJ1-2|-
CASSEVAGLVYGYTF
>TRBV9|TRBJ2-5|-
CASSSGQKETQYF
>TRBV11-2|TRBJ2-7|-
CASSDSGRAFYEQYF
>TRBV7-9|TRBJ2-7|-
CASSPWTSGDYEQYF
>TRBV6-5|TRBJ2-3|-
CASSYSRRGARDTQYF
>TRBV6-6|TRBJ2-7|-
CASSLTGGRYEQYF
>TRBV20-1|TRBJ1-5|-
CSARSNQPQHF
>TRBV11-2|TRBJ1-5|-
CASSLVGNQPQHF
>TRBV5-4|TRBJ1-2|once
CASSETTGGYTF
>TRBV4-3|TRBJ2-1|-
CASSQITGTGYNEQFF
>TRBV5-5|TRBJ1-6|once
CASSWDYGVSPLHF
>TRBV6-5|TRBJ1-1|-
CASSYETFTEAFF
>TRBV27|TRBJ2-1|few
CASGQGQEQFF
>TRBV5-1|TRBJ2-5|few
CASSSGSGETQYF
>TRBV4-2|TRBJ2-7|-
CASSQEGGRGSYEQYF
>TRBV2|TRBJ2-7|few
CASRGHYEQYF
>TRBV10-3|TRBJ2-6|-
CAISPSTGTGANVLTF
>TRBV6-5|TRBJ2-3|-
CASSSGHSSTDTQYF
>TRBV29-1|TRBJ1-1|-
CSVEVPGEITEAFF
>TRBV19|TRBJ2-7|-
CASRIDRESGEQYF
>TRBV5-1|TRBJ2-7|once
CASTEVPRDREYEQYF
>TRBV7-9|TRBJ2-7|-
CASRPPRGVEQYF
>TRBV7-3|TRBJ2-5|-
CASSLYALETQYF
>TRBV4-3|TRBJ1-2|-
CASSDRGQFSDGYTF
>TRBV4-1|TRBJ2-4|once
CASSQDSYILKNIQYF
>TRBV7-3|TRBJ2-1|-
CASSSYSGLTEGEQFF
>TRBV5-1|TRBJ2-7|-
CASSLGASGNYEQYF
>TRBV18|TRBJ1-1|-
CASSPSRGTANTEAFF
>TRBV7-3|TRBJ1-2|-
CASSLNAGSLSGYTF
>TRBV7-9|TRBJ1-2|-
CASKGQGPYGYTF
>TRBV27|TRBJ1-2|once
CASSLTGGDGYTF
>TRBV12-5|TRBJ1-2|-
CASGLERGDLNYGYTF
>TRBV25-1|TRBJ2-7|few
CASSGYQVYEQYF
>TRBV30|TRBJ1-2|-
CAWARQENYGYTF
>TRBV18|TRBJ2-1|-
CASSPPSDTSNYNEQFF
>TRBV18|TRBJ2-5|-
CASSPWQGQGETQYF
>TRBV2|TRBJ2-7|-
CASSPIGGYEQYF
>TRBV5-8|TRBJ2-7|-
CASSLALGQGYYEQYF
>TRBV6-6|TRBJ1-5|few
CASSSTDRGGNQPQHF
>TRBV6-4|TRBJ1-2|-
CASKGQGDYGYTF
>TRBV7-2|TRBJ2-1|-
CASSLVIKLNDNEQFF
>TRBV5-1|TRBJ1-3|-
CASSLADRKANTIYF
>TRBV5-4|TRBJ2-5|-
CASSLDLWQGARETQYF
>TRBV18|TRBJ2-7|-
CASSLGYEQYF
>TRBV4-2|TRBJ2-7|-
CASAGTSGYEQYF
>TRBV18|TRBJ2-1|-
CASSPTGTNEQFF
>TRBV5-6|TRBJ2-1|-
CASSLLLAGVHEQFF
>TRBV4-1|TRBJ2-1|-
CASSQDRDSSYNEQFF